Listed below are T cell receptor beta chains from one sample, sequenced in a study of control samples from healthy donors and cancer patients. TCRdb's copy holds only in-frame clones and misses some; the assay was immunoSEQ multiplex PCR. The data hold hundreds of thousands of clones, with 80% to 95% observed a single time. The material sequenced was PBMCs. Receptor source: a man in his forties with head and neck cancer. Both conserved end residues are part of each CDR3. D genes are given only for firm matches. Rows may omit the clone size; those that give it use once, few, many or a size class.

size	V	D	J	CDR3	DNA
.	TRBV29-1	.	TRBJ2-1	CSVVGPLDSSSYNEQFF	TGCAGCGTTGTAGGCCCTCTAGACTCCAGCTCCTACAATGAGCAGTTCTTC
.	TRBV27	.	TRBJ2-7	CASSFGREQYF	TGTGCCAGCAGTTTTGGTCGGGAGCAGTACTTC
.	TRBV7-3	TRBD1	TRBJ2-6	CASSLLTPGQGTSRANVLTF	TGTGCCAGCAGCTTATTAACGCCGGGACAGGGGACCTCGAGGGCCAACGTCCTGACTTTC
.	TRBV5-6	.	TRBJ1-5	CASSYGQFNQPQHF	TGTGCCAGCAGCTACGGACAGTTCAATCAGCCCCAGCATTTT
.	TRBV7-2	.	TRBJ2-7	CASSPPRGGAYEQYF	TGTGCCAGCAGCCCCCCCCGCGGGGGCGCCTACGAGCAGTACTTC
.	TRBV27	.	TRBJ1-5	CASRAQRTLLSNQPQHF	TGTGCCAGCCGCGCACAGCGAACTCTCCTTAGCAATCAGCCCCAGCATTTT
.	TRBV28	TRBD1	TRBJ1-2	CASSLQQGGGYTF	TGTGCCAGCAGTTTACAACAGGGGGGTGGCTACACCTTC
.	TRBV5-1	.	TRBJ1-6	CASSPYEGGHSPLHF	TGCGCCAGCAGCCCTTATGAGGGGGGCCATTCACCCCTCCACTTT
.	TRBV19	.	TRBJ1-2	CASSIVGTTNYGYTF	TGTGCCAGTAGTATCGTTGGGACAACAAACTATGGCTACACCTTC
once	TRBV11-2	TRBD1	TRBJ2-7	CASSSEGQPSYEQYF	TGTGCCAGCAGTTCCGAGGGACAGCCTTCCTACGAGCAGTACTTC
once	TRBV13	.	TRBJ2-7	CASSVGRGAYEQYF	TGTGCCAGCAGCGTAGGACGGGGCGCCTACGAGCAGTACTTC
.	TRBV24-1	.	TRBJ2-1	CATAGLSEQFF	TGTGCCACCGCAGGGTTGAGTGAGCAGTTCTTC
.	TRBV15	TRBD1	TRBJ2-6	CATSVLRDRDSGANVLTF	TGTGCCACCAGCGTCCTTAGGGACAGGGACTCTGGGGCCAACGTCCTGACTTTC
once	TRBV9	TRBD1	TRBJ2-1	CASVPGQGVLYNEQFF	TGTGCCAGCGTGCCGGGACAGGGTGTTCTCTACAATGAGCAGTTCTTC
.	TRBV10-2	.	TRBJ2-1	CASSDLTGPLGGYEQFF	TGCGCCAGCAGTGATTTGACGGGACCCCTCGGGGGATATGAGCAGTTCTTC
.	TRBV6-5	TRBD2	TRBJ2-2	CASSGGGANTGELFF	TGTGCCAGCAGCGGGGGGGGCGCGAACACCGGGGAGCTGTTTTTT
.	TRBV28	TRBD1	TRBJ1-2	CASHPGGLGYTF	TGTGCCAGCCACCCAGGGGGATTGGGCTACACCTTC